Listed below are T cell receptor beta chains from one sample, sequenced in a study of Ad26.COV2.S vaccination and SARS-CoV-2 variants. Assay used: immunoSEQ multiplex PCR; TCRdb lists only in-frame clones, some missing. The data contain roughly 380,000 clones, over 75% of them singletons. This material consisted of peripheral blood, taken in a trial of Ad26.COV2.S vaccine versus placebo. These receptors were collected from a person aged 18-60 years who received the Ad26.COV2.S COVID-19 vaccine or a placebo. CDR3s include the opening cysteine and the closing phenylalanine or tryptophan. Fields, in order: V gene, J gene, D gene, CDR3 protein. D genes are given only for firm matches.

TRBV11-2,TRBJ1-2,TRBD1,CASSLVGQGDGYTF
TRBV6-6,TRBJ2-1,TRBD1,CASSNRKGQGFNEQFF
TRBV18,TRBJ1-1,TRBD1,CASSRGTAEAFF
TRBV7-9,TRBJ1-1,-,CASSPEGHGNTEAFF
TRBV9,TRBJ1-1,-,CASSAGQWSTEAFF
TRBV5-1,TRBJ1-1,-,CASSLAESGEAFF
TRBV4-3,TRBJ2-1,TRBD2,CASSQDLLAGGGNEQFF
TRBV10-3,TRBJ2-3,-,CAISGGSTDTQYF
TRBV28,TRBJ2-5,-,CASSPRDRETQYF
TRBV6-4,TRBJ1-2,-,CASSDSVWGWANYGYTF
TRBV7-8,TRBJ2-2,TRBD1,CASSYWTGDKGELFF
TRBV5-1,TRBJ1-2,TRBD1,CASSFGTGDYTF
TRBV10-3,TRBJ2-2,TRBD2,CAIGGANTGELFF
TRBV19,TRBJ1-2,-,CASRRTVYGYTF
TRBV4-1,TRBJ2-1,-,CASSPLQGNNEQFF
TRBV5-4,TRBJ2-1,TRBD1,CASSRDLGQGNYNEQFF
TRBV19,TRBJ1-5,-,CASSILGDNGQPQHF
TRBV4-3,TRBJ1-2,-,CASSPGQNYGYTF
TRBV6-5,TRBJ2-7,-,CASSYSVGRSSYEQYF
TRBV30,TRBJ2-7,-,CAWSVFNNNYEQYF
TRBV4-2,TRBJ2-7,TRBD2,CASSQGVSGGRVSYEQYF
TRBV7-9,TRBJ2-2,TRBD1,CASSLAWDRETGELFF
TRBV7-2,TRBJ2-7,TRBD2,CASSLSAGGVVYEQYF
TRBV27,TRBJ1-5,-,CASSFQGGSNQPQHF